Below, 32 T cell receptor beta chains from the same sample are listed, as sequenced in a study of Ad26.COV2.S vaccination and SARS-CoV-2 variants (dated by TCRdb to the early 2020s). Library preparation used the immunoSEQ multiplex PCR assay. Imported from immuneACCESS, the table was reduced by TCRdb to in-frame sequences with V and J called. These copies leave out some clones; in studies compared against another copy, an unresolved V gene accounts for under half, and the cause of the remainder is not known. The sample table contains around 300,000 clones; only one count was recorded for around 90% of them. The ten largest clones capture around 5% of the sample. The sample's treatment or condition label is to be understood as: around 19 received Ad26.COV2.S at low or high dose, single or two shots; several received placebo; per-sample allocation not given. Repertoires of vaccine and placebo recipients were sequenced from samples taken on day 63 after the first injection.

Sample: peripheral blood, taken in a trial of Ad26.COV2.S vaccine versus placebo. These receptors originate from a person aged 18-60 years who received the Ad26.COV2.S COVID-19 vaccine or a placebo.

This clone occurred a few times. J is TRBJ1-4 and V is TRBV7-9; 9 bases map to TRBD1. The CDR3 extends over 15 amino acids. CDR1 is SEHNR, CDR2 FQNEAQ, per germline (reference sequence). After removal of 4 bases from V and 6 bases from J, the junction contained 6 bases not matched to a gene. CDR3 coding DNA: TGTGCCAGCAGCTCGCACCGGGACAGGGATGAAAAACTGTTTTTT. Amino acids: CASSSHRDRDEKLFF.

V gene TRBV9 combines with J gene TRBJ2-2; D possibly uses TRBD1 or TRBD2 (5 bases each). There are 17 residues in the CDR3. The V end lost 5 bases, the J end lost 4 bases, and 21 bases lay between the germline ends. Looked up from germline, CDR1 is SGDLS and CDR2 is YYNGEE. Here the CDR3 reads CASSPTGTLVVTGELFF. The CDR3 bases are TGTGCCAGCAGTCCTACCGGGACGTTAGTAGTCACCGGGGAGCTGTTTTTT.

There are a few counts of this clone. The genes are TRBV10-1 and TRBJ1-1; D remains unclear. Germline values: CDR1 WNHNN, CDR2 SYGVQD (reference sequence). V lost 4 bases and J lost 8, with 11 bases in between. The CDR3 has 12 amino acids. The CDR3: CASSAGLSEAFF. DNA for the CDR3: TGCGCCAGCAGTGCGGGATTAAGCGAAGCTTTCTTT.

The CDR3 DNA sequence: TGTGCCAGCAGCTTACCGCGGGGCGGAAGCAATGAGCAGTTCTTC. Translated: CASSLPRGGSNEQFF. The chain uses TRBV11-3 and TRBJ2-1; TRBD2 is a possible D gene (6 bases). CDR3 length: 15 residues. Germline lookup yields CDR1 SGHNT and CDR2 YENEEA. The V end was cut by 2 bases, the J end by 6 bases, with 14 bases between.

The CDR3 loop is CASSESLGYDQPQHF. In DNA, the CDR3 is TGCGCCAGCAGTGAGTCGTTAGGGTACGATCAGCCCCAGCATTTT. This chain links TRBV10-2 with TRBJ1-5; D uncertain. V lost 0 bases to trimming and J lost 5 bases, with 11 bases between them. CDR3 length: 15 amino acids. Germline CDR1 reads WSHSY; CDR2 reads SAAADI.

This chain's CDR3 is CASSQEGRGYEQYF. The CDR3 nucleotides read TGCGCCAGCAGCCAAGAGGGGAGGGGATACGAGCAGTACTTC. The chain recombines TRBV4-1 with TRBJ2-7, with 7 nucleotides matching TRBD2. V shed 0 bases, J shed 4 bases, and the junction held 3 bases outside the gene matches. The germline V gene has CDR1 MGHRA and CDR2 YSYEKL. CDR3 size: 14 residues.

This clone appeared a single time. This sequence joins TRBV5-6 and TRBJ2-1; the D call may be TRBD1 or TRBD2 (5 bases each). Trimming removed 0 bases from V and 1 base from J, with 8 bases in between. This CDR3 is 15 amino acids long. Germline V gene sequence: CDR1 SGHDT, CDR2 YYEEEE. The CDR3, as DNA: TGTGCCAGCAGCTTGGTCGGGACGTCCTACAATGAGCAGTTCTTC. Residues: CASSLVGTSYNEQFF.

V gene TRBV6-5 combines with J gene TRBJ2-2; 8 positions agree with TRBD1. Germline V gives CDR1 MNHEY, CDR2 SVGAGI. The V and J ends lost 7 bases and 5 bases, in that order; junction bases with no gene match: 3. This CDR3 has 13 amino acids. This chain's CDR3 is CASTDRATGELFF. In DNA form, the CDR3 reads TGTGCCAGCACGGACAGGGCAACCGGGGAGCTGTTTTTT.

This chain uses TRBV2 with TRBJ2-1, with 7 bases that match TRBD1. Germline V gives CDR1 SNHLY, CDR2 FYNNEI. CDR3 length equals 15 residues. After removal of 7 bases from V and 8 bases from J, the junction contained 14 bases not matched to a gene. CDR3 nucleotide sequence: TGTGCCAGCAAGTTTGAGACAGGGACAAGCGATGAGCAGTTCTTC. Its translation is CASKFETGTSDEQFF.

The rearrangement uses TRBV9 and TRBJ1-3; a possible D gene is TRBD1 (5 bases). Trimming stripped 3 bases from V and 2 bases from J, with 15 bases between. The germline V gene has CDR1 SGDLS and CDR2 YYNGEE. CDR3 size: 16 residues. CDR3 nucleotides: TGTGCCAGCAGCGCCGGGTGGGGGAGCACTGGAAACACCATATATTTT. Translating gives CASSAGWGSTGNTIYF. Complete variable domain (other parts from reference TRBV9 and TRBJ1-3): DSGVTQTPKHLITATGQRVTLRCSPRSGDLSVYWYQQSLDQGLQFLIQYYNGEERAKGNILERFSAQQFPDLHSELNLSSLELGDSALYFCASSAGWGSTGNTIYFGEGSWLTVV.

The rearrangement joins TRBV24-1 to TRBJ2-5; no reliable D call. The V end was cut by 2 bases, the J end by 5 bases, with 8 bases between. Germline V gives CDR1 KGHDR, CDR2 SFDVKD. The CDR3 runs 13 residues. The CDR3 sequence is CATSDWDSETQYF. The CDR3 DNA follows: TGTGCCACCAGTGATTGGGATTCCGAGACCCAGTACTTC.

With respect to this clone: This CDR3 is missing its conserved last phenylalanine or tryptophan, likely due to a read error. This chain connects TRBV5-4 to TRBJ1-2; possible D gene TRBD1, 6 bases. V was shortened by 4 bases and J by 1 base, with 20 bases between the two germline ends. Germline V gene lookup returns CDR1 SGHNT and CDR2 YYREEE (reference sequence). The CDR3 consists of 17 residues. The chain's CDR3 is CASSGGAGSPFNYGYTS. CDR3 nucleotides: TGTGCCAGCAGCGGGGGCGCAGGCTCCCCGTTTAACTATGGCTACACCTCC.

The chain recombines TRBV12-3 or TRBV12-4 with TRBJ1-2, with TRBD1 as a possible D gene (5 bases). Between the trimmed V and J ends, which lost 8 bases and 3 bases, there was a span of 13 bases. The CDR3 has 13 residues. In DNA form, the CDR3 reads TGTGCCAGCGTTGAGCTGGGGGACTATGGCTACACCTTC. This translates into CASVELGDYGYTF.

This chain uses TRBV4-3 with TRBJ2-5, with D perhaps TRBD1 or TRBD2 (5 bases each). Germline V CDR1 and CDR2: LGHNA, YSLEER. V was pared by 1 base and J by 4 bases, with 13 bases between. The CDR3 has 15 residues. In nucleotides, the CDR3 is TGCGCCAGCAGCCAAGGGGTGGGGGTGTCAGAGACCCAGTACTTC. Amino acid sequence: CASSQGVGVSETQYF.

J is TRBJ1-5 and V is TRBV11-2; no firm D call. The CDR3 has 14 amino acids. Germline lookup yields CDR1 SGHAT and CDR2 FQNNGV. The V end lost 0 bases, the J end lost 7 bases, and 10 bases lay between the germline ends. CDR3 in amino acids: CASSLEPVEQPQHF. In DNA, the CDR3 is TGTGCCAGCAGCTTAGAACCAGTCGAGCAGCCCCAGCATTTT.

The V call is TRBV7-2, the J call TRBJ2-3; 10 nucleotides match TRBD2. This CDR3 comprises 14 residues. CDR1 and CDR2 (germline): SGHTA, FQGNSA. The V gene end was trimmed by 5 bases and the J gene end by 5 bases; junction bases not matched to a gene: 4. In DNA form, the CDR3 reads TGTGCCAGCAGCCCGGGACTAGCGTTAGATACGCAGTATTTT. Protein sequence: CASSPGLALDTQYF. The whole variable domain, remainder taken from reference TRBV7-2 and TRBJ2-3, is GAGVSQSPSNKVTEKGKDVELRCDPISGHTALYWYRQSLGQGLEFLIYFQGNSAPDKSGLPSDRFSAERTGGSVSTLTIQRTQQEDSAVYLCASSPGLALDTQYFGPGTRLTVL.

On this clone itself: Different DNA sequences within this sample yield the same CDR3. This rearrangement joins TRBV7-9 to TRBJ1-1; D gene uncertain. Trimming pared 1 base from V and 1 base from J, leaving 7 bases between. Germline V gene lookup returns CDR1 SEHNR and CDR2 FQNEAQ (reference sequence). The CDR3 is 14 residues long. CDR3 sequence: CASSLGAGNTEAFF. CDR3 coding DNA: TGTGCCAGCAGCTTAGGGGCCGGGAACACTGAAGCTTTCTTT.

This chain connects TRBV7-8 to TRBJ1-5; 10 bases are shared with TRBD1. Germline trimming cut 7 bases from V and 6 bases from J; bases unmatched to any gene: 3. Germline assignment: CDR1 SGHVS and CDR2 FQNEAQ. CDR3 length equals 13 residues. The CDR3 reads CASTRDRGQPQHF. In DNA form, the CDR3 reads TGTGCCAGCACCCGGGACAGGGGTCAGCCCCAGCATTTT.

V and J are TRBV18 and TRBJ2-3; D unresolved. CDR3 size: 13 residues. Per germline, CDR1 KGHSH and CDR2 LQKENI. Trimming took off 2 bases at V and 8 bases at J, with 11 bases between the two ends. CDR3 loop: CASSPGDGLTQYF. In nucleotides, the CDR3 is TGTGCCAGCTCACCAGGTGACGGCCTTACGCAGTATTTT. The full variable domain, with the rest looked up from reference TRBV18 and TRBJ2-3, is NAGVMQNPRHLVRRRGQEARLRCSPMKGHSHVYWYRQLPEEGLKFMVYLQKENIIDESGMPKERFSAEFPKEGPSILRIQQVVRGDSAAYFCASSPGDGLTQYFGPGTRLTVL.

The chain carries TRBV7-9 and TRBJ2-7; a possible D gene is TRBD1 (6 bases). In germline, CDR1 is SEHNR, CDR2 FQNEAQ (reference sequence). The CDR3 is 16 amino acids. CDR3 coding DNA: TGTGCCAGCAGTTTAGTCACCGGGACAAGCTCCTACGAGCAGTACGTC. It is translated as CASSLVTGTSSYEQYV.

Many counts were recorded for this clone. For the CDR3, the DNA is TGTGCCAGCAGTGAGTATAGGGGGAATCAGCCCCAGCATTTT. Protein: CASSEYRGNQPQHF. V gene TRBV6-1 combines with J gene TRBJ1-5; weak D call: TRBD1 (6 bases). The germline gives CDR1 MNHNS, CDR2 SASEGT. The germline V and J ends were trimmed by 3 bases and 4 bases, with 10 bases remaining between them. The CDR3 has 14 residues.

The chain employs TRBV5-5 and TRBJ1-1; D unresolved. Germline CDR1 reads SGHKS; CDR2 reads YYEKEE (reference sequence). V was cut by 2 bases and J by 4 bases, with 3 bases left in between. This CDR3 has 11 residues. This CDR3 is CASSFGTEAFF. DNA of the CDR3: TGTGCCAGCAGCTTTGGCACTGAAGCTTTCTTT.

The chain employs TRBV5-6 and TRBJ2-7; no definite D call. V lost 2 bases and J lost 3, with 9 bases in between. From germline, CDR1 is SGHDT and CDR2 YYEEEE. CDR3 length: 13 amino acids. CDR3 sequence: CASSLGLNYEQYF. Here the CDR3 DNA reads TGTGCCAGCAGCTTAGGGCTAAACTACGAGCAGTACTTC.

The chain uses TRBV7-2 and TRBJ1-5; a possible D gene is TRBD1 (5 bases). This CDR3 is built from 15 residues. Germline V gene data show CDR1 as SGHTA and CDR2 as FQGNSA. Trimming stripped 0 bases from V and 4 bases from J, with 10 bases between. The CDR3 DNA sequence: TGTGCCAGCAGCTTAGCGTCGGGGGGTAATCAGCCCCAGCATTTT. This sequence encodes CASSLASGGNQPQHF.

The sample holds a few counts of this clone. V gene TRBV12-3 or TRBV12-4 combines with J gene TRBJ1-2, with D uncertain. With 4 bases removed from V and 7 bases from J, the gap between germline ends came to 10 bases. The CDR3 loop spans 12 amino acids. As DNA, the CDR3 is TGTGCCAGCAGTTCGGATACAGCTGGCTACACCTTC. This translates into CASSSDTAGYTF.

This chain links TRBV7-2 with TRBJ1-5; D may be TRBD1 (5 bases). The CDR3 is 14 residues long. Deletions cut 5 bases from V and 9 bases from J, with 17 bases between. Germline values: CDR1 SGHTA, CDR2 FQGNSA. The CDR3 spells CASSLEGWRGPQHF. CDR3 DNA: TGTGCCAGCAGCCTAGAGGGGTGGCGGGGGCCCCAGCATTTT.

This clone showed up just once. J is TRBJ2-7 and V is TRBV9, with TRBD1 as a possible D gene (6 bases). The CDR3 has 15 residues. Trimming removed 4 bases at V and 5 bases at J, with 19 bases between. Germline V gene sequence: CDR1 SGDLS, CDR2 YYNGEE. CDR3 loop: CASSREGDILNEQYF. Written as DNA, the CDR3 is TGTGCCAGCAGCAGAGAGGGGGACATCCTAAACGAGCAGTACTTC.

The chain joins TRBV4-1 to TRBJ2-1; D is unresolved. Germline lookup yields CDR1 MGHRA and CDR2 YSYEKL. Between the trimmed V and J ends, which lost 9 bases and 3 bases, there was a span of 18 bases. This CDR3 contains 15 residues. The CDR3 DNA follows: TGCGCCAGTAGGCCAAACCCTAGTAACTACAATGAGCAGTTCTTC. Translated, it gives CASRPNPSNYNEQFF.

The V and J genes are TRBV19 and TRBJ2-2; 12 positions match TRBD2. Germline V gene sequence: CDR1 LNHDA, CDR2 SQIVND (reference sequence). Losses at the gene ends were 7 bases for V and 6 bases for J; bases not matched to a gene: 12. The CDR3 spans 17 residues. CDR3 amino acids: CASTTSGSSLGAGELFF. DNA of the CDR3: TGTGCCAGTACGACTAGCGGGAGTTCGTTGGGAGCCGGGGAGCTGTTTTTT. Based on the CDR3 plus reference TRBV19 and TRBJ2-2, the full variable domain is DGGITQSPKYLFRKEGQNVTLSCEQNLNHDAMYWYRQDPGQGLRLIYYSQIVNDFQKGDIAEGYSVSREKKESFPLTVTSAQKNPTAFYLCASTTSGSSLGAGELFFGEGSRLTVL.

This clone was seen just once. The chain combines TRBV19 with TRBJ2-7, with 8 bases aligning to TRBD1. In germline, CDR1 is LNHDA, CDR2 SQIVND (reference sequence). This CDR3 region has 14 residues. Losses at the gene ends were 4 bases for V and 5 bases for J; bases not matched to a gene: 7. CDR3 nucleotides: TGTGCCAGTAGTACTAGACAGGGGACGCACGAGCAGTACTTC. This gives the protein CASSTRQGTHEQYF. Using reference TRBV19 and TRBJ2-7 for the parts outside the CDR3, the full variable domain is DGGITQSPKYLFRKEGQNVTLSCEQNLNHDAMYWYRQDPGQGLRLIYYSQIVNDFQKGDIAEGYSVSREKKESFPLTVTSAQKNPTAFYLCASSTRQGTHEQYFGPGTRLTVT.

This clone was recorded only once. The rearrangement uses TRBV30 and TRBJ2-2, with unresolved D. CDR3 length: 13 residues. The V and J ends lost 1 base and 1 base respectively, with 4 bases between them. Germline V gene sequence: CDR1 GTSNPN, CDR2 SVGIG (reference sequence). In DNA form, the CDR3 reads TGTGCCTGGAGTGCCCAGAACACCGGGGAGCTGTTTTTT. It is translated as CAWSAQNTGELFF.

This clone was seen once. The genes are TRBV7-9 and TRBJ1-1, with unresolved D. V lost 6 bases and J lost 1, with 6 bases in between. This CDR3 is 12 amino acids long. Germline V gene data show CDR1 as SEHNR and CDR2 as FQNEAQ (reference sequence). The CDR3 DNA follows: TGTGCCAGCAGACCGGAGAACACTGAAGCTTTCTTT. This translates into CASRPENTEAFF.